The 14 T cell receptor beta chains reported below all come from one sample, sequenced in a study of blood T cell repertoires in COVID-19. Sequenced by immunoSEQ multiplex PCR; TCRdb stores in-frame clones only, minus some. Among fewer than 400,000 clones listed, roughly 86% were seen once. The sequenced sample consisted of peripheral blood. The receptor set was obtained from a woman aged 25 to 39 with COVID-19, enrolled during active disease.

The J gene is TRBJ2-7, the V gene TRBV11-2; 7 positions agree with TRBD2. Germline V gives CDR1 SGHAT, CDR2 FQNNGV. This CDR3 comprises 15 residues. After removal of 5 bases from V and 6 bases from J, the junction contained 13 bases not matched to a gene. DNA for the CDR3: TGTGCCAGCAGCCCCGTTGGGGGGGGTTCCCGCGAGCAGTACGTC. Translating gives CASSPVGGGSREQYV.

The chain joins TRBV2 to TRBJ2-1, with unresolved D. V lost 1 base and J 4 bases, leaving 5 bases between the germline ends. The CDR3 sequence is 13 residues long. Germline V lookup: CDR1 SNHLY, CDR2 FYNNEI. The CDR3: CASSEVGYNEQFF. The CDR3 DNA sequence: TGTGCCAGCAGTGAAGTCGGGTACAATGAGCAGTTCTTC.

The chain employs TRBV19 and TRBJ2-7, with 9 positions matching TRBD1. CDR3 length: 13 amino acids. CDR1 and CDR2 (germline): LNHDA, SQIVND (reference sequence). V shed 6 bases and J 6 bases; nucleotides not matched to a gene: 6. CDR3 loop: CASSRDRVSEQYF. The CDR3 region has the DNA TGTGCCAGTAGCCGGGACAGGGTTTCCGAGCAGTACTTC.

The V gene is TRBV11-2, the J gene TRBJ1-5, with 9 bases matching TRBD1. Germline assignment: CDR1 SGHAT and CDR2 FQNNGV. The CDR3 sequence is 16 residues long. With 5 bases clipped from V and 0 bases from J, the junction kept 5 bases outside the gene matches. CDR3 in DNA: TGTGCCAGCAGCCTCGGGACAGGGCTTAGCAATCAGCCCCAGCATTTT. Translated, it gives CASSLGTGLSNQPQHF.

The sample holds one count of this clone. The CDR3 DNA sequence: TGCAGTGCTAGTACAGGGGGTAACTATGGCTACACCTTC. Its translation is CSASTGGNYGYTF. V is TRBV20-1 and J is TRBJ1-2; 8 bases fit TRBD1. The CDR3 runs 13 residues. V lost 3 bases, J lost 1 base, and 1 base stayed unmatched. CDR1 and CDR2 from the germline V gene are DFQATT and SNEGSKA (reference sequence).

CDR3 in DNA: TGTGCCAGCAGACCATACGGACAGAGAGAGCAGTTCTTC. This sequence encodes CASRPYGQREQFF. The chain recombines TRBV12-3 or TRBV12-4 with TRBJ2-1; TRBD1 is a possible D gene (6 bases). The CDR3 contains 13 residues. V shed 6 bases and J shed 10 bases, with 16 bases lying between them.

The V gene is TRBV29-1, the J gene TRBJ2-3; D is undetermined. Trimming took off 0 bases at V and 0 bases at J, with 10 bases between the two ends. There are 15 residues in the CDR3. Germline V gene data show CDR1 as SQVTM and CDR2 as ANQGSEA. The CDR3 sequence: CSVEDQFGSTDTQYF. Written as DNA, the CDR3 is TGCAGCGTTGAAGATCAATTCGGGAGCACAGATACGCAGTATTTT.

This chain links TRBV7-9 with TRBJ2-1, with D maybe TRBD2 (6 bases). The CDR3 totals 13 residues. Deletions cut 5 bases from V and 6 bases from J, with 11 bases between. In germline, CDR1 is SEHNR, CDR2 FQNEAQ (reference sequence). CDR3 region: CASSPAGSNEQFF. DNA for the CDR3: TGTGCCAGCAGCCCTGCGGGGAGCAATGAGCAGTTCTTC.

The gene calls are TRBV18 and TRBJ2-5; D is perhaps TRBD2 (6 bases). This CDR3 comprises 15 residues. From germline, CDR1 is KGHSH and CDR2 LQKENI. The V end was cut by 2 bases, the J end by 1 base, with 11 bases between. The CDR3 sequence is CASSPVAGSQETQYF. CDR3 DNA sequence: TGTGCCAGCTCACCAGTCGCGGGGAGCCAAGAGACCCAGTACTTC.

The CDR3 sequence is CASSDGFTDTQYF. The CDR3 DNA follows: TGTGCCAGCAGTGATGGCTTTACAGATACGCAGTATTTT. This rearrangement joins TRBV2 to TRBJ2-3; D is undetermined. Germline CDR1 and CDR2: SNHLY and FYNNEI. Trimming shortened V by 3 bases and J by 3 bases, and 7 bases separated the two germline ends. The CDR3 is made up of 13 amino acids. Full variable domain (outside the CDR3, taken from reference TRBV2 and TRBJ2-3): EPEVTQTPSHQVTQMGQEVILRCVPISNHLYFYWYRQILGQKVEFLVSFYNNEISEKSEIFDDQFSVERPDGSNFTLKIRSTKLEDSAMYFCASSDGFTDTQYFGPGTRLTVL.

V and J are TRBV6-5 and TRBJ1-4; D unclear. The length of the CDR3 is 14 residues. CDR1 MNHEY and CDR2 SVGAGI come from the germline V gene. Trimming shortened V by 8 bases and J by 2 bases, and 12 bases separated the two germline ends. The CDR3 here is CASLLGGTNEKLFF. In DNA, the CDR3 is TGTGCCAGCCTTTTAGGAGGGACTAATGAAAAACTGTTTTTT.

The rearrangement joins TRBV5-5 to TRBJ2-6, with 7 nucleotides matching TRBD2. The germline V gene encodes CDR1 SGHKS and CDR2 YYEKEE (reference sequence). CDR3 length: 15 residues. V lost 3 bases to trimming and J lost 3 bases; unmatched junction nucleotides: 3. CDR3 sequence: CASSSAGVGANVLTF. CDR3 DNA sequence: TGTGCCAGCAGCTCTGCGGGGGTTGGGGCCAACGTCCTGACTTTC.

The chain links TRBV6-1 to TRBJ2-2, with a tentative D call TRBD2 (6 bases). Germline V gene sequence: CDR1 MNHNS, CDR2 SASEGT. The CDR3 runs 14 residues. Trimming pared 6 bases from V and 7 bases from J, leaving 15 bases between. As DNA, the CDR3 is TGTGCCAGCAGCACGGGACTCGCCGTCGGGGAGCTGTTTTTT. It specifies CASSTGLAVGELFF.

This clone was observed a single time. The J gene is TRBJ2-7, the V gene TRBV11-3, with 8 bases lining up with TRBD1. This CDR3 comprises 15 residues. Germline V gene sequence: CDR1 SGHNT, CDR2 YENEEA. The ends lost 1 base at V and 3 bases at J; junction bases unmatched: 5. The DNA of the CDR3 is TGTGCCAGCAGCTTAGGTGGACAGGGTAACTACGAGCAGTACTTC. Its protein is CASSLGGQGNYEQYF.